The next 28 T cell receptor beta chains were all read from a single sample in a study of CD8+CD57+ T cells in acquired aplastic anemia. The patients chosen for sequencing had shown expansion of CD8+CD57+ cells (detected by flow cytometry). Profiling that covered TCR beta VDJ and CDR3 relied on genomic DNA as its template. TCRdb re-analysed the reads in MiXCR, keeping a single row per CDR3 protein. The repertoire holds about 160,000 distinct CDR3 sequences, with roughly 43% as singletons. The sequenced sample was sorted CD4+, CD8+, or CD8+CD57+ T cells (not recorded which) from PBMCs. These receptors originate from a human donor with aplastic anemia.

The chain employs TRBV12-3 or TRBV12-4 and TRBJ2-7; TRBD1 matches at 9 bases. With 6 bases clipped from V and 4 bases from J, the junction kept 7 bases outside the gene matches. The CDR3 runs to 14 residues. The DNA of the CDR3 is TGTGCCAGCAGGGGGACAGGGCTGGGGTACGAGCAGTACTTC. It codes for CASRGTGLGYEQYF.

This chain joins TRBV7-6 and TRBJ1-1, with 9 bases fitting TRBD1. The CDR3 loop spans 16 amino acids. Trimming removed 3 bases from V and 0 bases from J; junction bases left unmatched: 5. CDR1 is SGHVS and CDR2 is FNYEAQ in the germline V gene. The CDR3 spells CASSLGQGFMNTEAFF. The DNA of the CDR3 is TGTGCCAGCAGCTTGGGACAGGGTTTTATGAACACTGAAGCTTTCTTT.

This clonotype is a singleton in its sample. The rearrangement joins TRBV20-1 to TRBJ2-7; 8 bases map to TRBD1. Germline V gene lookup returns CDR1 DFQATT and CDR2 SNEGSKA (reference sequence). This CDR3 region has 14 residues. V shed 1 base, J shed 4 bases, and the junction held 6 bases outside the gene matches. The CDR3 bases are TGCAGTGCTAGAGTTCCAGGGGGCGTTTACGAGCAGTACTTC. Residues: CSARVPGGVYEQYF.

The V gene is TRBV18, the J gene TRBJ1-1, with D uncertain. Germline-derived CDR1 and CDR2 are KGHSH and LQKENI. The CDR3 is 14 residues long. Trimming pared 2 bases from V and 1 base from J, leaving 8 bases between. In nucleotides, the CDR3 is TGTGCCAGCTCACCAGGGTTAGGGAACACTGAAGCTTTCTTT. It translates to CASSPGLGNTEAFF.

The rearrangement joins TRBV15 to TRBJ2-7, with D hard to call. The CDR3 sequence is 13 residues long. The V gene lost 0 bases and the J gene lost 3 bases, with 6 bases spanning the gap. From germline, CDR1 is LNHNV and CDR2 YYDKDF (reference sequence). DNA of the CDR3: TGTGCCACCAGCAGAGAAGTAGGCTACGAGCAGTACTTC. It encodes CATSREVGYEQYF.

V and J are TRBV20-1 and TRBJ2-3; D is uncertain. Germline V gene lookup returns CDR1 DFQATT and CDR2 SNEGSKA (reference sequence). Trimming took 6 bases from V and 1 from J, leaving 2 bases between them. This CDR3 is 10 amino acids long. The CDR3 nucleotides are TGCAGTGCGGGCACAGATACGCAGTATTTT. This translates into CSAGTDTQYF.

This clonotype was detected only once. This may stem from a read error, because a much larger clone lies one nucleotide away. This rearrangement joins TRBV5-6 to TRBJ1-1; D is undetermined. Trimming cost V 2 bases and J 1 base, with 9 bases left between them. Germline loops: CDR1 SGHDT, CDR2 YYEEEE. The CDR3 has 14 amino acids. The CDR3 region has the DNA TGTGCCAGCAGCTTAGGAGGGAGGAACACTGAAGCTTTCTTT. It encodes CASSLGGRNTEAFF.

This clonotype has a count of ten or more. This chain uses TRBV18 with TRBJ2-7; the D is unclear. There are 13 residues in the CDR3. The V gene's germline CDR1 is KGHSH and CDR2 LQKENI. Trimming took off 3 bases at V and 6 bases at J, with 12 bases between the two ends. The chain's CDR3 is CASSPTSWGEQYF. Here the CDR3 DNA reads TGTGCCAGCTCACCCACGTCATGGGGCGAGCAGTACTTC.

This clonotype was seen many times. This chain uses TRBV6-5 with TRBJ2-5; TRBD2 matches at 8 bases. Looked up from germline, CDR1 is MNHEY and CDR2 is SVGAGI. This CDR3 has 13 residues. V trimming: 10 bases; J trimming: 8 bases; junction bases outside the gene matches: 12. DNA for the CDR3: TGTGCCACCTTCAGAGCGGGAGCTACTACCCAGTACTTC. It specifies CATFRAGATTQYF.

This clonotype was detected ten times or more. The V gene is TRBV9, the J gene TRBJ1-1; no reliable D call. The CDR3 totals 14 residues. Germline V CDR1 and CDR2: SGDLS, YYNGEE. The V gene lost 0 bases and the J gene lost 4 bases, with 10 bases spanning the gap. This chain's CDR3 is CASSVAPISTEAFF. As DNA, the CDR3 is TGTGCCAGCAGCGTAGCGCCGATCAGCACTGAAGCTTTCTTT.

Concerning this clonotype itself: This CDR3 fails to terminate in the conserved phenylalanine or tryptophan, so it likely reflects a read error. The chain links TRBV7-9 to TRBJ2-5; D is unclear. The V gene lost 11 bases and the J gene lost 5 bases, with 12 bases spanning the gap. In germline, CDR1 is SEHNR, CDR2 FQNEAQ (reference sequence). The CDR3 contains 11 residues. The CDR3 reads CARGRLETQYS. The CDR3 region has the DNA TGTGCCCGCGGACGGCTGGAGACCCAGTACTCC.

This clonotype was detected many times. The chain couples TRBV29-1 to TRBJ1-1; 7 bases align to TRBD1. Trimming at V came to 4 bases and at J to 2 bases, leaving 1 base not matched to a gene. The CDR3 length is 12 residues. Looked up from germline, CDR1 is SQVTM and CDR2 is ANQGSEA. The CDR3 region is CSVGGGNTEAFF. CDR3 bases: TGCAGCGTTGGAGGGGGCAACACTGAAGCTTTCTTT. Combining the CDR3 with reference TRBV29-1 and TRBJ1-1 gives the whole variable domain SAVISQKPSRDICQRGTSLTIQCQVDSQVTMMFWYRQQPGQSLTLIATANQGSEATYESGFVIDKFPISRPNLTFSTLTVSNMSPEDSSIYLCSVGGGNTEAFFGQGTRLTVV.

This clonotype appeared a single time. This chain links TRBV7-2 with TRBJ2-2; TRBD1 aligns across 8 bases. This CDR3 contains 12 residues. Germline trimming cut 5 bases from V and 8 bases from J; bases unmatched to any gene: 1. Germline loops: CDR1 SGHTA, CDR2 FQGNSA. The CDR3, as DNA: TGTGCCAGCAGCAGGGACAGGGGGGAGCTGTTTTTT. Encoded protein: CASSRDRGELFF.

This chain connects TRBV7-3 to TRBJ1-2; 8 positions match TRBD1. The ends lost 5 bases at V and 8 bases at J; junction bases unmatched: 16. Germline CDR1 is SGHTA and CDR2 is FQGTGA. This CDR3 spans 16 amino acids. CDR3 DNA sequence: TGTGCCAGCAGCCACGGGACAGGCCAGGGAACGAGAGGCTACACCTTC. Translated: CASSHGTGQGTRGYTF.

The V and J genes are TRBV4-1 and TRBJ2-1, with 7 bases lining up with TRBD2. The germline gives CDR1 MGHRA, CDR2 YSYEKL. This CDR3 has 15 amino acids. V lost 0 bases and J lost 6; bases outside the gene matches: 5. CDR3 sequence (DNA): TGCGCCAGCAGCCAAGATTGGGGGGGGGTCAATGAGCAGTTCTTC. The encoded protein is CASSQDWGGVNEQFF.

This clonotype is a singleton in its sample. V and J are TRBV20-1 and TRBJ2-6, with TRBD1 matching over 7 bases. Germline V gives CDR1 DFQATT, CDR2 SNEGSKA (reference sequence). CDR3 size: 17 residues. With 6 bases clipped from V and 0 bases from J, the junction kept 11 bases outside the gene matches. CDR3 sequence reads: CSALGERGLSGANVLTF. As DNA, the CDR3 is TGCAGTGCGCTGGGGGAAAGGGGGCTCTCTGGGGCCAACGTCCTGACTTTC.

This clonotype came up many times. The chain uses TRBV20-1 and TRBJ2-5, with 11 bases fitting TRBD2. This CDR3 region has 14 residues. Germline-derived CDR1 and CDR2 are DFQATT and SNEGSKA (reference sequence). The V segment lost 6 bases and the J segment 2 bases; nucleotides outside the gene matches: 5. The CDR3 sequence: CSAIAGGTQETQYF. The DNA of the CDR3 is TGCAGTGCAATAGCGGGAGGGACACAAGAGACCCAGTACTTC.

The rearrangement links TRBV24-1 to TRBJ2-5; D gene unclear. This CDR3 comprises 14 residues. Germline V lookup: CDR1 KGHDR, CDR2 SFDVKD. V shed 4 bases and J shed 4 bases, with 12 bases lying between them. The CDR3 DNA sequence: TGTGCCACCAGTGACAGCAAGACTGGAGAGACCCAGTACTTC. Its protein is CATSDSKTGETQYF.

In this sample, this clonotype turned up many times. The chain couples TRBV3-1 to TRBJ1-6; D perhaps matches TRBD1 (5 bases). This CDR3 spans 14 amino acids. Germline V gene data show CDR1 as LGHDT and CDR2 as YNNKEL (reference sequence). The germline V and J ends were trimmed by 4 bases and 5 bases, with 9 bases remaining between them. The CDR3 nucleotides read TGTGCCAGCAGCCCACAGGCAAATAATTCACCCCTCCACTTT. Translation gives CASSPQANNSPLHF.

This clonotype was counted a single time. The chain recombines TRBV2 with TRBJ2-1; 10 nucleotides align to TRBD1. Germline V gene lookup returns CDR1 SNHLY and CDR2 FYNNEI. V dropped 5 bases and J dropped 7; count of bases not matched to a gene: 5. The CDR3 loop spans 14 amino acids. CDR3 nucleotides: TGTGCCAGCAGTCCCGGGACAGGGGTGAATGAGCAGTTCTTC. Protein product: CASSPGTGVNEQFF.

This clonotype was seen only once. The rearrangement uses TRBV7-3 and TRBJ1-2; D possibly corresponds to TRBD1 (5 bases). CDR3 length equals 10 residues. Germline CDR1 reads SGHTA; CDR2 reads FQGTGA. Written as DNA, the CDR3 is TGTGTCTGGAAGAGGGGCGGCTACACCTTC. Translated: CVWKRGGYTF.

V is TRBV27 and J is TRBJ1-5; D gene ambiguous. The CDR3 is made up of 14 amino acids. Germline loops: CDR1 MNHEY, CDR2 SMNVEV (reference sequence). This CDR3 reads CRILAESGDQPQHF. The CDR3 DNA is TGTCGCATCTTGGCGGAATCCGGGGATCAGCCCCAGCATTTT.

This clonotype was detected ten times or more. This rearrangement joins TRBV5-4 to TRBJ2-3; D gene ambiguous. CDR3 length: 13 amino acids. CDR1 and CDR2 (germline): SGHNT, YYREEE (reference sequence). Trimming took 3 bases from V and 0 from J, leaving 5 bases between them. The CDR3 region is CASSSPSTDTQYF. DNA of the CDR3: TGTGCCAGCAGCTCCCCAAGCACAGATACGCAGTATTTT.

With respect to this clonotype: This CDR3 is missing its conserved last phenylalanine or tryptophan, likely due to a read error. The DNA is left out, because the CDR3 cannot be placed on it with certainty; the CDR3 is given as TCRdb lists it. J is TRBJ1-1 and V is TRBV19; the table's D call, TRBD1, was not checked against the DNA. The CDR3 totals 15 residues, both ends included. Germline lookup yields CDR1 LNHDA and CDR2 SQIVND (reference sequence). The CDR3 loop reads CASTGGFVNTEAFCL.

A note on this clonotype: The junction differs from germline at one of its ends, possibly a read error. V is TRBV7-2 and J is TRBJ2-1; TRBD2 aligns across 12 bases. CDR3 length: 14 amino acids. CDR1 and CDR2 from the germline V gene are SGHTA and FQGNSA. CDR3: CASSLAGGFDEQFF. DNA of the CDR3: TGTGCCAGCAGCCTAGCGGGGGGGTTCGATGAGCAGTTCTTC.

V gene TRBV24-1 combines with J gene TRBJ2-3; the D is unclear. V was pared by 4 bases and J by 3 bases, with 16 bases between. Germline CDR1 is KGHDR and CDR2 is SFDVKD. The CDR3 is made up of 16 amino acids. The CDR3 here is CATSDSNGGWTDTQYF. In DNA form, the CDR3 reads TGTGCCACCAGTGACTCTAACGGTGGGTGGACAGATACGCAGTATTTT.

The chain uses TRBV7-9 and TRBJ2-7, with no clear D. This CDR3 is built from 12 residues. Trimming removed 2 bases from V and 4 bases from J, with 6 bases in between. Germline CDR1 is SEHNR and CDR2 is FQNEAQ (reference sequence). This CDR3 is CASSLYVYEQYF. The CDR3 DNA reads TGTGCCAGCAGCTTATATGTTTACGAGCAGTACTTC.

In its sample, this clonotype was seen many times. The rearrangement links TRBV24-1 to TRBJ2-3; D unclear. Trimming removed 7 bases from V and 6 bases from J, with 7 bases in between. The germline V gene has CDR1 KGHDR and CDR2 SFDVKD. The length of the CDR3 is 11 residues. The CDR3 DNA sequence: TGTGCCACCAGCCTAGAGGATACGCAGTATTTT. Its translation: CATSLEDTQYF.